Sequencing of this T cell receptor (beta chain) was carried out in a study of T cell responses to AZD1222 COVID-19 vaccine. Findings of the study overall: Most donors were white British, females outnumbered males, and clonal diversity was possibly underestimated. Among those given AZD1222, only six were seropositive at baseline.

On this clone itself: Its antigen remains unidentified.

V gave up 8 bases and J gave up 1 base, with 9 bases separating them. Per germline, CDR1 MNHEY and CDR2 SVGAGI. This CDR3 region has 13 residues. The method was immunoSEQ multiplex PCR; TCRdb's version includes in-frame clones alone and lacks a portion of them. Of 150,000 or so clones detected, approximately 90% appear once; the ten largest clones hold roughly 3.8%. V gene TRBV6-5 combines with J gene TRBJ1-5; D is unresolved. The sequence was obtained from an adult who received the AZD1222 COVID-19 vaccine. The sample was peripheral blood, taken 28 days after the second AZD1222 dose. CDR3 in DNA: TGTGCCAGCTCCGGTACAAGCAATCAGCCCCAGCATTTT. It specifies CASSGTSNQPQHF.